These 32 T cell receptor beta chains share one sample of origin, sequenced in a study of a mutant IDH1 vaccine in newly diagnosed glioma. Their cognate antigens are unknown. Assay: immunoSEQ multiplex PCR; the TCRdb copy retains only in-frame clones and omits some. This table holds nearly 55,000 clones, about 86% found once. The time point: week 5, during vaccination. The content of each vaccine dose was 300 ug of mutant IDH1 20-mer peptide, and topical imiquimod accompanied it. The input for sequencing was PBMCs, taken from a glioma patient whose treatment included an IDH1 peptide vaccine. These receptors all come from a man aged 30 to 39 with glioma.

The DNA for the CDR3 is TGTGCCAGTAACTTGGACAGGGACAATGAGCAGTTCTTC. Its protein product is CASNLDRDNEQFF. The J gene is TRBJ2-1, the V gene TRBV2; 8 nucleotides match TRBD1. The ends lost 9 bases at V and 5 bases at J; junction bases unmatched: 6. The germline CDR1 and CDR2 sequences are SNHLY and FYNNEI. The CDR3 covers 13 residues.

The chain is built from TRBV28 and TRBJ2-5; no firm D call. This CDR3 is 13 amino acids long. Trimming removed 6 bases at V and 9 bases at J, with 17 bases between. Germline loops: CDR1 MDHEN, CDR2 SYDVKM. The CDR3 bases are TGTGCCAGCAGCGACGACACTGATGAAGCCCAGTACTTC. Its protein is CASSDDTDEAQYF.

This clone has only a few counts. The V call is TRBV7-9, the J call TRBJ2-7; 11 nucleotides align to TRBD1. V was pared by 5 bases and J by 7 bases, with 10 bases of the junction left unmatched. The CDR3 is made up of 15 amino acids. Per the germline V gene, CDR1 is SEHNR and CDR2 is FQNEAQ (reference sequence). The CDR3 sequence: CASSPQRTGGREQYF. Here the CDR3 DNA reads TGTGCCAGCAGCCCTCAACGGACAGGGGGCCGGGAGCAGTACTTC.

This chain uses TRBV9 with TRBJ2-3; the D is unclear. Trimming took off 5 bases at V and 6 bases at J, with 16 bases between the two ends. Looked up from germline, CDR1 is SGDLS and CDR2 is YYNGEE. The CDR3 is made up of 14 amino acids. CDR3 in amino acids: CASSPQRVHDTQYF. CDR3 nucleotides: TGTGCCAGCAGTCCTCAACGGGTACACGATACGCAGTATTTT.

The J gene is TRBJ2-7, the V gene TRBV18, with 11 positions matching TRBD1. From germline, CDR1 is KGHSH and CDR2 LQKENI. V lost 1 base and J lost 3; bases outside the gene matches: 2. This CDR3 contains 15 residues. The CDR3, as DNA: TGTGCCAGCTCACCACTCGGGACAGGGGGCTACGAGCAGTACTTC. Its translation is CASSPLGTGGYEQYF.

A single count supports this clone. CDR3 loop: CASSIRGGDSNQPQHF. The CDR3 DNA reads as TGTGCCAGTAGTATACGTGGGGGGGATAGCAATCAGCCCCAGCATTTT. The chain employs TRBV19 and TRBJ1-5; possibly TRBD1 for D (5 bases). The germline V gene encodes CDR1 LNHDA and CDR2 SQIVND (reference sequence). The CDR3 is 16 residues long. V lost 2 bases, J lost 0 bases, and 11 bases lay in between.

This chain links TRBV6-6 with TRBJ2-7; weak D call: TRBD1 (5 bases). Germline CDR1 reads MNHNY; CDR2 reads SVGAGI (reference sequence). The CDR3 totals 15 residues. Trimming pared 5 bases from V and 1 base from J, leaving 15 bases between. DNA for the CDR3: TGTGCCAGCAGTGACGGACATAGCCAATCCTACGAGCAGTACTTC. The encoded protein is CASSDGHSQSYEQYF.

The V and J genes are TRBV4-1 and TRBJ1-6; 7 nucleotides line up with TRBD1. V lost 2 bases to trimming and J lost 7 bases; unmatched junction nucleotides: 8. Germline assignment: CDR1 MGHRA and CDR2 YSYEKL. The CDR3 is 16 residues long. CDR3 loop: CASSQPRQGYNSPLHF. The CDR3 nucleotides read TGCGCCAGCAGCCAACCCAGACAGGGCTACAATTCACCCCTCCACTTT.

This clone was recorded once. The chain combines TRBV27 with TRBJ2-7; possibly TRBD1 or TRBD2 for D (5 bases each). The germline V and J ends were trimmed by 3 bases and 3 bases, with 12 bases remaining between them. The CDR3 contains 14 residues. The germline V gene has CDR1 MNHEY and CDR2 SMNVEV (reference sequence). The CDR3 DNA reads TGTGCCAGCAGTTTGGGACCCATCGTCTACGAGCAGTACTTC. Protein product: CASSLGPIVYEQYF.

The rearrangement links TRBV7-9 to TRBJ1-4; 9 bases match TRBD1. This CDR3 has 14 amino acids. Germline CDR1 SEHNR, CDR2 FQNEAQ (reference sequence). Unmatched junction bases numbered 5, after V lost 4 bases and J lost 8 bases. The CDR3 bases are TGTGCCAGCAGCTCGACAGGGGGAAGCGAAAAACTGTTTTTT. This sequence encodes CASSSTGGSEKLFF.

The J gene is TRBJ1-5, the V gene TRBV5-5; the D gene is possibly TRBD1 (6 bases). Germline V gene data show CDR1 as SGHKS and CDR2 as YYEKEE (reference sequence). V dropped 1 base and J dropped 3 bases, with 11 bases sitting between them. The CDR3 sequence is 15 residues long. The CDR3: CASSLRAGDNQPQHF. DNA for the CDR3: TGTGCCAGCAGCTTGAGGGCAGGGGACAATCAGCCCCAGCATTTT. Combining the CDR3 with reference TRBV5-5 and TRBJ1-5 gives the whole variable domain DAGVTQSPTHLIKTRGQQVTLRCSPISGHKSVSWYQQVLGQGPQFIFQYYEKEERGRGNFPDRFSARQFPNYSSELNVNALLLGDSALYLCASSLRAGDNQPQHFGDGTRLSIL.

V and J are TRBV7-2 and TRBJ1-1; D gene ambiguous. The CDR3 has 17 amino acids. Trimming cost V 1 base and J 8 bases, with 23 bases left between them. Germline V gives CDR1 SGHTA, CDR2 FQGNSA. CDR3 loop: CASSLVLGRVFGSEAFF. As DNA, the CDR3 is TGTGCCAGCAGCTTAGTATTAGGGAGGGTCTTTGGGTCCGAAGCTTTCTTT.

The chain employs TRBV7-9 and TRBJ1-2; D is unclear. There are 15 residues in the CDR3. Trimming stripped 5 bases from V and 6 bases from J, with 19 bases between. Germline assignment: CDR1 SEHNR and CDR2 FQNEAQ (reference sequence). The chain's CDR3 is CASSLQIKGENGYTF. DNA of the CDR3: TGTGCCAGCAGCCTACAAATCAAGGGCGAAAATGGCTACACCTTC.

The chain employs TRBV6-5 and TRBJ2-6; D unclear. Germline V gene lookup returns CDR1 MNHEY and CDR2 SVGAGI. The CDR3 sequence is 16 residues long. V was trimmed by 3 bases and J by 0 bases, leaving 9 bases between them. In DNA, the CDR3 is TGTGCCAGCAGTTATTTAAATCCCTCTGGGGCCAACGTCCTGACTTTC. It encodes CASSYLNPSGANVLTF.

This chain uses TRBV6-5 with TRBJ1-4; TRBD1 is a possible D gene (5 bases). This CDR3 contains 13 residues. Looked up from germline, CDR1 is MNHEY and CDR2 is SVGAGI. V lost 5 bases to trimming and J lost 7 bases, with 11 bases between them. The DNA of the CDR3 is TGTGCCAGCAGTCCAGGGCTCGGTGAAAAACTGTTTTTT. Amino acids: CASSPGLGEKLFF.

CDR3 in amino acids: CASSLMGPSYEQYF. CDR3 coding DNA: TGTGCCAGCAGCTTAATGGGACCCTCCTACGAGCAGTACTTC. V gene TRBV7-9 combines with J gene TRBJ2-7, with D perhaps given as TRBD1 or TRBD2 (5 bases each). Germline loops: CDR1 SEHNR, CDR2 FQNEAQ (reference sequence). Between the trimmed V and J ends, which lost 2 bases and 0 bases, there was a span of 8 bases. CDR3 length: 14 residues.

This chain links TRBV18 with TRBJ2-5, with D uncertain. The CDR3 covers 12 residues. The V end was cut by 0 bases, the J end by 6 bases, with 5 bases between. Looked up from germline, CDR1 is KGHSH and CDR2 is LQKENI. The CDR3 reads CASSPPGQTQYF. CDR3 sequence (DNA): TGTGCCAGCTCACCACCTGGTCAGACCCAGTACTTC.

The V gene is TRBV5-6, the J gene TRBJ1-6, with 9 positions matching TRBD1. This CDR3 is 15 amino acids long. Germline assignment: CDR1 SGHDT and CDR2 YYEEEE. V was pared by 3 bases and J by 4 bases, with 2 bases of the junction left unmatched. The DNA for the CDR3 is TGTGCCAGCAGCTCAGGACAGGGGTATAATTCACCCCTCCACTTT. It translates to CASSSGQGYNSPLHF.

CDR3 in DNA: TGTGCCAGCAGCCCCAGGACAGGGGTAGGAACGAACACTGAAGCTTTCTTT. It is translated as CASSPRTGVGTNTEAFF. The J gene is TRBJ1-1, the V gene TRBV7-6, with 9 bases lining up with TRBD1. With V trimmed by 5 bases and J by 1 base, 11 bases remained unmatched. Germline V lookup: CDR1 SGHVS, CDR2 FNYEAQ. The CDR3 covers 17 residues.

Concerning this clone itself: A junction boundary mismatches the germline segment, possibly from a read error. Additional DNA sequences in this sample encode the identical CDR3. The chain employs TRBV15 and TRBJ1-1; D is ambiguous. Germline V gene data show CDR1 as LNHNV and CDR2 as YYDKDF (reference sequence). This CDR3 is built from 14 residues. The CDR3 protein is CATKEDWGNTEAFF. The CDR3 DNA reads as TGCGCCACCAAGGAAGATTGGGGGAACACTGAAGCTTTCTTT.

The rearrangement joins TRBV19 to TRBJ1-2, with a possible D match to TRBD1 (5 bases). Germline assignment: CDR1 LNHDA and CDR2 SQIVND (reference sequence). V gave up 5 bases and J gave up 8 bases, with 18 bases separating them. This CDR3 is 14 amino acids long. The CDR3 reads CASSPQEDSGGYTF. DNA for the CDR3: TGTGCCAGTAGTCCGCAAGAAGACAGTGGAGGCTACACCTTC.

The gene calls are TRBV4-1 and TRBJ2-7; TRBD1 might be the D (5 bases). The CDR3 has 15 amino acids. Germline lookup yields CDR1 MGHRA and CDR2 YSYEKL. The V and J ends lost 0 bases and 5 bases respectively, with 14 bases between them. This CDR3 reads CASSQDGWQGDEQYF. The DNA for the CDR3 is TGCGCCAGCAGCCAAGATGGATGGCAGGGTGACGAGCAGTACTTC.

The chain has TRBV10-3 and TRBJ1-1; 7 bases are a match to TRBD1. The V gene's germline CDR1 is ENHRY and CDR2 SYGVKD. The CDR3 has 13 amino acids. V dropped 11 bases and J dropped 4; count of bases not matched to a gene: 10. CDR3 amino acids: CAAQWGQTTEAFF. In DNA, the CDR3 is TGTGCCGCACAGTGGGGACAGACCACTGAAGCTTTCTTT.

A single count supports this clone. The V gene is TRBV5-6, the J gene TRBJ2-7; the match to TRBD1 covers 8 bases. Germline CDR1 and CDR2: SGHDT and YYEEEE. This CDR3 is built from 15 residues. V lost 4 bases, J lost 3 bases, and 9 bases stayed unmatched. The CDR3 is CASSEKRQGNYEQYF. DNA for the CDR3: TGTGCCAGCAGCGAGAAGCGACAGGGGAACTACGAGCAGTACTTC.

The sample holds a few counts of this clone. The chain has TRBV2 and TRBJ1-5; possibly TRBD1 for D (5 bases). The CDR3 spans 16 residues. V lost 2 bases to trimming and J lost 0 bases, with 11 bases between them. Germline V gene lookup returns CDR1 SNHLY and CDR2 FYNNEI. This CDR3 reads CASSEFWQGSNQPQHF. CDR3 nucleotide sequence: TGTGCCAGCAGTGAATTCTGGCAGGGTAGCAATCAGCCCCAGCATTTT.

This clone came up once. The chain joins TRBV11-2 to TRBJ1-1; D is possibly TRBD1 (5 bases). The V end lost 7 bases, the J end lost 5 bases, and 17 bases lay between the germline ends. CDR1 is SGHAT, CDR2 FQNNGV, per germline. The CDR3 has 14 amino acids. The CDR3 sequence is CASNSPRRGTEAFF. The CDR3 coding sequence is TGTGCCAGCAACTCCCCCCGGCGGGGGACTGAAGCTTTCTTT.

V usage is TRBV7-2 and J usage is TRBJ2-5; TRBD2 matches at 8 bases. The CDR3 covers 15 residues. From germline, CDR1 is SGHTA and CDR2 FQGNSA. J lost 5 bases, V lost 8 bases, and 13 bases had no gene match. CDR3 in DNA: TGTGCCAGCCGTAGCGGGGACTCGATGGGGGAGACCCAGTACTTC. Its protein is CASRSGDSMGETQYF.

The CDR3 protein is CASSPRTGSSYEQYF. Written as DNA, the CDR3 is TGTGCCAGCAGCCCACGGACAGGGAGCTCCTACGAGCAGTACTTC. J is TRBJ2-7 and V is TRBV11-2, with 8 bases aligning to TRBD1. Per the germline V gene, CDR1 is SGHAT and CDR2 is FQNNGV. V was pared by 5 bases and J by 0 bases, with 6 bases of the junction left unmatched. The CDR3 sequence is 15 residues long.

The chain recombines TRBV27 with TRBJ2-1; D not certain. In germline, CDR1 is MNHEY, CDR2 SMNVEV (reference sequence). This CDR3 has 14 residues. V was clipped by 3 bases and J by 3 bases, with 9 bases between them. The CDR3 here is CASSLGYSYNEQFF. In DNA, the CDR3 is TGTGCCAGCAGTTTGGGATATAGCTACAATGAGCAGTTCTTC.

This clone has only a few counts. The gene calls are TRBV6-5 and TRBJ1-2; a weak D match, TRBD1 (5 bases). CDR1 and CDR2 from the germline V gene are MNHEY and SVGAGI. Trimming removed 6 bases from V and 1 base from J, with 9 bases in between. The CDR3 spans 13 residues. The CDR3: CASSPGINYGYTF. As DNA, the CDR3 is TGTGCCAGCAGCCCAGGGATTAACTATGGCTACACCTTC.

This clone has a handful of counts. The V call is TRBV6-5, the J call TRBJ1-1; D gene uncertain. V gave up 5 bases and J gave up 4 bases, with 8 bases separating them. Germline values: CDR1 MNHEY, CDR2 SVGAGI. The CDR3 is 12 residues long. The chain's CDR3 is CASSPTFTEAFF. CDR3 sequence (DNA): TGTGCCAGCAGTCCAACCTTCACTGAAGCTTTCTTT.

The CDR3 loop reads CASSGPLGGGNQPQHF. DNA for the CDR3: TGTGCCAGTAGTGGTCCCTTAGGGGGTGGGAATCAGCCCCAGCATTTT. The genes are TRBV19 and TRBJ1-5; weak D call: TRBD1 (6 bases). The V end lost 5 bases, the J end lost 4 bases, and 18 bases lay between the germline ends. Germline V CDR1 and CDR2: LNHDA, SQIVND (reference sequence). The CDR3 covers 16 residues. Complete variable domain (other parts from reference TRBV19 and TRBJ1-5): DGGITQSPKYLFRKEGQNVTLSCEQNLNHDAMYWYRQDPGQGLRLIYYSQIVNDFQKGDIAEGYSVSREKKESFPLTVTSAQKNPTAFYLCASSGPLGGGNQPQHFGDGTRLSIL.